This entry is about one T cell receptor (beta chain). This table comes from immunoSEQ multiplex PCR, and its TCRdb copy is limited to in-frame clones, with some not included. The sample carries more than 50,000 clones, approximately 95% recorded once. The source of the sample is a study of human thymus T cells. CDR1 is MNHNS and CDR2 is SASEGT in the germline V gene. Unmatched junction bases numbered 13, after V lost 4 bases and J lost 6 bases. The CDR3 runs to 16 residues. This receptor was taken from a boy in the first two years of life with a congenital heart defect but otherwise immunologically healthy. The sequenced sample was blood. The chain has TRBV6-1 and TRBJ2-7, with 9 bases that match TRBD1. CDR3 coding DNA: TGTGCCAGCAGTGTAGGACAGGGGAAAAGGTTAGGCGAGCAGTACTTC. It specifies CASSVGQGKRLGEQYF.